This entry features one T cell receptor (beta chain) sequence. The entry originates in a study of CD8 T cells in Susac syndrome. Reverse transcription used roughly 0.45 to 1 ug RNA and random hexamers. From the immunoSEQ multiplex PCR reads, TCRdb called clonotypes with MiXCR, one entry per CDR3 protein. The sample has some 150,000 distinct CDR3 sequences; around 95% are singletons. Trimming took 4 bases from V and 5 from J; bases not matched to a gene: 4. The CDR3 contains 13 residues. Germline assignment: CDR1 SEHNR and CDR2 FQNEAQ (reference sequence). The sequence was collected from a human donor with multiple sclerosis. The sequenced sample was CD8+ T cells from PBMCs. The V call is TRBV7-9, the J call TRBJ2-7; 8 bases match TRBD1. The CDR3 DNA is TGTGCCAGCAGCTGGACAGGGAACCACGAGCAGTACTTC. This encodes CASSWTGNHEQYF. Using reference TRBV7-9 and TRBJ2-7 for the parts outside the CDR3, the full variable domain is DTGVSQNPRHKITKRGQNVTFRCDPISEHNRLYWYRQTLGQGPEFLTYFQNEAQLEKSRLLSDRFSAERPKGSFSTLEIQRTEQGDSAMYLCASSWTGNHEQYFGPGTRLTVT.